This T cell receptor beta chain was recorded in a study of blood T cell repertoires in COVID-19. Overall study context: Samples of COVID-19 (acute and convalescent) were obtained from the United States, Italy and Spain.

Unmatched junction bases numbered 9, after V lost 7 bases and J lost 5 bases. This CDR3 is built from 14 residues. CDR1 LGHNT and CDR2 FRNRAP come from the germline V gene. Participant age was roughly 18 to 89 years, and participants resided in fewer than 30 US areas. Methods used by the authors: How many nucleated cells were present was estimated from reference gene primer amplification. Only in-frame clones appear in the TCRdb table, and some are missing; sequencing was by immunoSEQ multiplex PCR. D and trimming were read from the DNA, whereas the V and J calls and clone size are those reported in that table. The repertoire holds over 150,000 clones, with approximately 79% as singletons.

Input material: PBMCs or T cells enriched from blood (not recorded which). The rearrangement links TRBV12-5 to TRBJ1-2; 8 nucleotides align to TRBD1. This clonotype originated in a woman in her seventies in a cohort exposed to, infected with or recovered from COVID-19 (not recorded which). CDR3 sequence (DNA): TGTGCTAGTGTAGGACAGGGAACGGGGTATGGCTACACCTTC. Protein sequence: CASVGQGTGYGYTF. Full variable domain (missing parts from reference TRBV12-5 and TRBJ1-2): DARVTQTPRHKVTEMGQEVTMRCQPILGHNTVFWYRQTMMQGLELLAYFRNRAPLDDSGMPKDRFSAEMPDATLATLKIQPSEPRDSAVYFCASVGQGTGYGYTFGSGTRLTVV.